These T cell receptor beta chains were read from a single sample in a study of T-cell reconstitution after alpha-beta-depleted transplantation in children. MiXCR was run by TCRdb on the PCR reads, yielding one entry per CDR3 protein. This sample has some 240,000 distinct CDR3 sequences, with roughly a tenth found just once. The specimen was PBMCs from the stem cell graft donor, collected from the stem cell graft. Receptors were obtained from a human donor who donated a stem cell graft to a child with SCID. CDR3s include the opening cysteine and the closing phenylalanine or tryptophan. The order of the fields is clone size, D gene, V gene, CDR3 protein. The D gene is left open where the match is weak. The size of a clone is reported for some rows only, either as once, few or many, or as a class for expanded clones.

many TRBD1 TRBV20-1 CSASRGQGRRDTQYF
many NA TRBV2 CASSEAGVARAFF
many NA TRBV5-1 CASREDNYGYTF
many NA TRBV27 CASSPIRGANSPLHF
many TRBD1 TRBV20-1 CSANGQGARAFF
many NA TRBV20-1 CSANHLGAGYTDTQYF
many TRBD2 TRBV3-1 CASSQVWAGVQETQYF
NA NA TRBV7-8 CASSPPVDQYF
many NA TRBV5-5 CASSLERWGNIQYF
many NA TRBV19 CASNWGREAFF
many NA TRBV5-1 CASSPLGPGTQPQHF
NA NA TRBV12-3/TRBV12-4 CASSFLQPETQYF
many TRBD1 TRBV5-1 CASSLGDRGNEQFF
many NA TRBV5-1 CASSFRQVPDTQYF
many NA TRBV5-1 CASRAHGANTEAFF
many TRBD1 TRBV29-1 CSVVLQGKVDYGYTF
few TRBD1 TRBV7-3 CASSSNRGGEQFF
many NA TRBV4-1 CASSQWLPESNQPQHF
few NA TRBV20-1 CSASQGSGNTIYF
many TRBD1 TRBV27 CASSFGDRGPTNYGYTF
many NA TRBV9 CASSVEAGATDTQYF
many TRBD1 TRBV5-1 CASSPGQGYSGANVLTF
many NA TRBV9 CASSSDGRRGNEQFF
few TRBD1 TRBV5-6 CASRYGQAGEQYF
many NA TRBV27 CASSLQITDTQYF
many NA TRBV5-1 CASSLVGRGADTQYF
many TRBD1 TRBV20-1 CSARVSGQGFAYTF
many TRBD1 TRBV7-8 CASSSDGQVYEQYF
NA NA TRBV5-5 CASSLAHSSYEQYF
many NA TRBV5-1 CASRYTVNTEAFF
NA TRBD2 TRBV19 CAASAGGVSYNEQFF
many NA TRBV29-1 CSGQWGPGNTIYF
many NA TRBV5-6 CASSSNYEQYF
many NA TRBV15 CATSRLDSGDTQYF
many TRBD1 TRBV5-1 CASSWGTDIKETQYF
many NA TRBV9 CASSVATRDPGYTF
many NA TRBV29-1 CSVAGPRGNTGELFF
many NA TRBV6-1 CASSPTGLRGYNEQFF
many NA TRBV12-3/TRBV12-4 CASSPRGRNYNEQFF
many NA TRBV6-2/TRBV6-3 CASSPEATNEQFF
many NA TRBV11-2 CASSLRWGSVYNEQFF
many NA TRBV12-5 CASGLSGWSTQYF
many TRBD2 TRBV5-1 CASSLGLRGYRTDTQYF
many TRBD1 TRBV29-1 CSLRTGALGPETQYF
many TRBD2 TRBV4-1 CASSPPGGGLAVNTGELFF
many NA TRBV15 CATARAYQETQYF
many NA TRBV30 CAWTGRKNTEAFF